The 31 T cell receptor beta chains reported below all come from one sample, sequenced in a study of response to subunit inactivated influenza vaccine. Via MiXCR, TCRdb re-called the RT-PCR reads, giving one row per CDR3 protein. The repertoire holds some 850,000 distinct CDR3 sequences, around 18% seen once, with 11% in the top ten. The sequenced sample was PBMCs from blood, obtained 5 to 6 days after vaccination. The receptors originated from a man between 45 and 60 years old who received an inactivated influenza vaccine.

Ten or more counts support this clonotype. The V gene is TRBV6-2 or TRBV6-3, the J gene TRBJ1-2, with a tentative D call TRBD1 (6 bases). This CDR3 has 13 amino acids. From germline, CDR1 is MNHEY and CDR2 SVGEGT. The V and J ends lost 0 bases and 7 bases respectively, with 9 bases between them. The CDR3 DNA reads TGTGCCAGCAGTTACTCGGCAGGGGTTGGCTACACCTTC. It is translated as CASSYSAGVGYTF.

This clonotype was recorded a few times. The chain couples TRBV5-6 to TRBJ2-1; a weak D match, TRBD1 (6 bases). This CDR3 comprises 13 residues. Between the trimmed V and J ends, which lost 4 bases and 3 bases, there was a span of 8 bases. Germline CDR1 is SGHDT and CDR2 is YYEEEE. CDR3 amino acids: CASSGTYYNEQFF. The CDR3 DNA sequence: TGTGCCAGCAGCGGGACATACTACAATGAGCAGTTCTTC.

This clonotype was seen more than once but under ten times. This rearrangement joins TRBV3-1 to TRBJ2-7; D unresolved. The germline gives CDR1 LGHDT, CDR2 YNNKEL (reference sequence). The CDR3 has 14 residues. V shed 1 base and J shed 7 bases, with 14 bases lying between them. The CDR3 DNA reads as TGTGCCAGCAGCCAAGGGGCTCAGATAGGGGAGCAGTACTTC. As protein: CASSQGAQIGEQYF.

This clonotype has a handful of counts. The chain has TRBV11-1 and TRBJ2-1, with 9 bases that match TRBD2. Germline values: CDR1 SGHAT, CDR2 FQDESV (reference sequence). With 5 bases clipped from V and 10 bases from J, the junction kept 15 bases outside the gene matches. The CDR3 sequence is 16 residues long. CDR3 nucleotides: TGTGCCAGCAGCATAGGGACTAGCTCTTTTGGGGAGGAGCAGTTCTTC. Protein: CASSIGTSSFGEEQFF.

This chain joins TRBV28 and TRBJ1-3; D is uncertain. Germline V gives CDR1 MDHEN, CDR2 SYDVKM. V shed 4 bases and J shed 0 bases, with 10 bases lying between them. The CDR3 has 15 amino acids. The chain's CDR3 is CASSSRTRSGNTIYF. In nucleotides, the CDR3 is TGTGCCAGCAGTTCCAGGACCCGCTCTGGAAACACCATATATTTT.

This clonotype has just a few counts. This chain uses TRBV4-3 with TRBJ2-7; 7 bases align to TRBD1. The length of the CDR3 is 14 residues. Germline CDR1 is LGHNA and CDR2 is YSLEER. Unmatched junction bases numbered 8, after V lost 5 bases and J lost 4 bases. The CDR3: CASSSYRGLYEQYF. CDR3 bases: TGCGCCAGCAGCTCCTACAGGGGTTTGTACGAGCAGTACTTC.

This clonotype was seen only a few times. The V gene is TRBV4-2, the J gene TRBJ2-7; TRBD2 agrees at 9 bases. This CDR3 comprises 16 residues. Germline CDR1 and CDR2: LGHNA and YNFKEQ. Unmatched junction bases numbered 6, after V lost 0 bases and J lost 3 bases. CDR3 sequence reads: CASSQDLAGTIYEQYF. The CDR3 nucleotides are TGTGCCAGCAGCCAAGATCTAGCGGGGACCATCTACGAGCAGTACTTC.

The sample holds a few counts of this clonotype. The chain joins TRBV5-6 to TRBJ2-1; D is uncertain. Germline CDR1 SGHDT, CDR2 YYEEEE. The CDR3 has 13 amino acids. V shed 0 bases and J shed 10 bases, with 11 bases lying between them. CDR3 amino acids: CASSLALAREQFF. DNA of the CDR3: TGTGCCAGCAGCTTGGCCCTGGCACGGGAGCAGTTCTTC.

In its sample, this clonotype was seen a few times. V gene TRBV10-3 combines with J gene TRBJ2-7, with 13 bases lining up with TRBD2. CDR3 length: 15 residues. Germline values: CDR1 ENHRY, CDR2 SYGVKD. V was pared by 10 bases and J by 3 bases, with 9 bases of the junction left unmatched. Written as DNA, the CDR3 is TGTGCCAGCAAGCCGGGACTAGCGGGACTCTACGAGCAGTACTTC. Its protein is CASKPGLAGLYEQYF.

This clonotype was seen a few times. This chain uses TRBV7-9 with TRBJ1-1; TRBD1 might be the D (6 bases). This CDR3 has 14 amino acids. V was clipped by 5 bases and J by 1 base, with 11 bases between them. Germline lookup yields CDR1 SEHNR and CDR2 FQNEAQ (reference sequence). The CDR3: CASSQNRANTEAFF. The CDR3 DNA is TGTGCCAGCAGCCAAAACAGGGCGAACACTGAAGCTTTCTTT.

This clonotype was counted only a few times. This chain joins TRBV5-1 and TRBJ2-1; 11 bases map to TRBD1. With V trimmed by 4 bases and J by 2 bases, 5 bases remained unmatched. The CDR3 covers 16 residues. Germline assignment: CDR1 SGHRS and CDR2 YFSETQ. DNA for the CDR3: TGCGCCAGCAGCCCCGGGACAGGGGGACCCTACAATGAGCAGTTCTTC. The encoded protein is CASSPGTGGPYNEQFF.

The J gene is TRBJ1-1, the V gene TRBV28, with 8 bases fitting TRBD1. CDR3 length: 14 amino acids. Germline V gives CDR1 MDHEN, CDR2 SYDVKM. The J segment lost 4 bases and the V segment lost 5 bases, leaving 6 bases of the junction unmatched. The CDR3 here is CASSLRTGFTEAFF. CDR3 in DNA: TGTGCCAGCAGTCTCAGGACAGGGTTCACTGAAGCTTTCTTT.

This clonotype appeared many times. DNA of the CDR3: TGTGCCAGCAGCTTGTCGGGACCTCAAGGTGGGACCCAGTACTTC. This encodes CASSLSGPQGGTQYF. The chain uses TRBV5-4 and TRBJ2-5; D is tentatively TRBD1 or TRBD2 (5 bases each). Trimming took 1 base from V and 7 from J, leaving 17 bases between them. Germline V gene data show CDR1 as SGHNT and CDR2 as YYREEE (reference sequence). This CDR3 spans 15 amino acids.

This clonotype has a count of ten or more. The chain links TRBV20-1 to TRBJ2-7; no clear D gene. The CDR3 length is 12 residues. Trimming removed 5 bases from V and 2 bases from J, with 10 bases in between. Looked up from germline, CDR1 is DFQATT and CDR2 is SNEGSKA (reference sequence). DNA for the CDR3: TGCAGTGCTTCTTCGATACCCTACGAGCAGTACTTC. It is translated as CSASSIPYEQYF.

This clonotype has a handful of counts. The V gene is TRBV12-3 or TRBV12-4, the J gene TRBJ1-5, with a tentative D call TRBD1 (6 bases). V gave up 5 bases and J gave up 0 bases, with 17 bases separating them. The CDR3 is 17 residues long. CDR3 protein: CASSPFGVGGSNQPQHF. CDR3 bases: TGTGCCAGCAGTCCCTTCGGGGTAGGGGGTAGCAATCAGCCCCAGCATTTT.

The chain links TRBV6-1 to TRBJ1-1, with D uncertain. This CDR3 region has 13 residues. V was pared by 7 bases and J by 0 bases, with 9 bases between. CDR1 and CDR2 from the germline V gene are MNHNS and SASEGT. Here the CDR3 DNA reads TGTGCCAGCAAGGAGCAATTGAACACTGAAGCTTTCTTT. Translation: CASKEQLNTEAFF.

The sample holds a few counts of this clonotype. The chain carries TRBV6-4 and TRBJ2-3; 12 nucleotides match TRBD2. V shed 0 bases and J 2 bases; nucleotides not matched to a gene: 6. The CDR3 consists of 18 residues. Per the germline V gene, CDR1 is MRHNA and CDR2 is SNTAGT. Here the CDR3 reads CASSDSPLAGGPTDTQYF. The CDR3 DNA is TGTGCCAGCAGTGACTCTCCACTAGCGGGGGGTCCCACAGATACGCAGTATTTT.

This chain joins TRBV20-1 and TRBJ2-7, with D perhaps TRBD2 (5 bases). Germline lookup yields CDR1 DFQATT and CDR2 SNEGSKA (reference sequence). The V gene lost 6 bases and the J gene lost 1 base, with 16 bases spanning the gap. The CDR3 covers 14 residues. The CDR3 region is CSAEWRPQSYEQYF. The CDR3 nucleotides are TGCAGTGCGGAGTGGAGGCCCCAATCCTACGAGCAGTACTTC.

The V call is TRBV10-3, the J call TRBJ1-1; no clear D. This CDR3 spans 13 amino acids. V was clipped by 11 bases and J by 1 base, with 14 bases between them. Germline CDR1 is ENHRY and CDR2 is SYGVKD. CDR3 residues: CAVTGWGNTEAFF. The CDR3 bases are TGTGCCGTCACGGGGTGGGGGAACACTGAAGCTTTCTTT.

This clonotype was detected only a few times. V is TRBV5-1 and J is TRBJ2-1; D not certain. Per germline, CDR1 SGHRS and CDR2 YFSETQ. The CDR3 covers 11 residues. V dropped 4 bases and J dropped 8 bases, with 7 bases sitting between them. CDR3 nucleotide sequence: TGCGCCAGCAGCGCCAAGTATGAGCAGTTCTTC. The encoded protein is CASSAKYEQFF.

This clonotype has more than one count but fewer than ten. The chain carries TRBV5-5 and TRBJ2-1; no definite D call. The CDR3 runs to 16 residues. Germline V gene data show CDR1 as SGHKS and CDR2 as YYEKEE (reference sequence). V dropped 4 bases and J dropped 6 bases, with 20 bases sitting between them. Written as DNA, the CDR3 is TGTGCCAGCAGCACGTTCCTGCAGCCCCAAATCAATGAGCAGTTCTTC. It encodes CASSTFLQPQINEQFF.

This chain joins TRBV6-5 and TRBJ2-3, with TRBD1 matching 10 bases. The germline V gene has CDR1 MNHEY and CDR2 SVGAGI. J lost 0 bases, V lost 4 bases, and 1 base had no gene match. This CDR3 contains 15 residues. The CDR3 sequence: CASSWGQGSTDTQYF. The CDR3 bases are TGTGCCAGCAGTTGGGGACAGGGGAGCACAGATACGCAGTATTTT.

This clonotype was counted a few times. In nucleotides, the CDR3 is TGCAGTGCTGGGGGACAGAGGAATTCACCCCTCCACTTT. Amino acids: CSAGGQRNSPLHF. J is TRBJ1-6 and V is TRBV20-1; 7 bases are a match to TRBD1. The junction had 5 bases not matched to a gene; V was cut back by 5 bases and J by 7 bases. Germline CDR1 reads DFQATT; CDR2 reads SNEGSKA (reference sequence). The CDR3 has 13 residues.

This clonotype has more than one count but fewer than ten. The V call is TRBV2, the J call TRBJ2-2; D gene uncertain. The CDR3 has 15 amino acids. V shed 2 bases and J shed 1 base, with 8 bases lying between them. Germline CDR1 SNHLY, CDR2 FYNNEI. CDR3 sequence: CASSEPRKNTGELFF. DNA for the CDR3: TGTGCCAGCAGTGAACCCAGGAAGAACACCGGGGAGCTGTTTTTT.

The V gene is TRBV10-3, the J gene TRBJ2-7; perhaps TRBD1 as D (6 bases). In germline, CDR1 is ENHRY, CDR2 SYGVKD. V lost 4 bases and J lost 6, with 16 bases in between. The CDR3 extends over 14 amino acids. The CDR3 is CAISAGQSGSEQYF. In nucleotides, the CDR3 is TGTGCCATCAGTGCTGGACAGAGCGGATCCGAGCAGTACTTC.

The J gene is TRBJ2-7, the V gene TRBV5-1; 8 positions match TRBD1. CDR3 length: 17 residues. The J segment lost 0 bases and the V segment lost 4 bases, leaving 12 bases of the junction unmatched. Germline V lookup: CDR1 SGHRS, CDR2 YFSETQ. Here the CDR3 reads CASSPPDRAVLSYEQYF. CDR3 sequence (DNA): TGCGCCAGCAGCCCCCCGGACAGGGCCGTACTCTCCTACGAGCAGTACTTC.

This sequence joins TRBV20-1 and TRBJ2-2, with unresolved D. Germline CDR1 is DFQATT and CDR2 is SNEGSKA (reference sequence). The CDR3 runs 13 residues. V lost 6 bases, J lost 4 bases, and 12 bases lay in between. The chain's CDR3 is CSAGVGSTGELFF. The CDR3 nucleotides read TGCAGTGCCGGTGTAGGAAGCACCGGGGAGCTGTTTTTT.

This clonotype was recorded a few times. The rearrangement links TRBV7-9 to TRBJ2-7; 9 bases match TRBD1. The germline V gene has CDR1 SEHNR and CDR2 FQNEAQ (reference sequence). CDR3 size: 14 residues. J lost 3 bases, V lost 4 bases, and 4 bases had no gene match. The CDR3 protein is CASSWDRVFYEQYF. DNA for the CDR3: TGTGCCAGCAGCTGGGACAGGGTCTTCTACGAGCAGTACTTC.

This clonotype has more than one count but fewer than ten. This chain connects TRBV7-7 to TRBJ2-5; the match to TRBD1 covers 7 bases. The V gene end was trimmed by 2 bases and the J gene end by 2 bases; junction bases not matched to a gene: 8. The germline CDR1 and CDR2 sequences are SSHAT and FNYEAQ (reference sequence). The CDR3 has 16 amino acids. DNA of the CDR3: TGTGCCAGCAGCTTACGGGACAGCAAATTGCAAGAGACCCAGTACTTC. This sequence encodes CASSLRDSKLQETQYF.

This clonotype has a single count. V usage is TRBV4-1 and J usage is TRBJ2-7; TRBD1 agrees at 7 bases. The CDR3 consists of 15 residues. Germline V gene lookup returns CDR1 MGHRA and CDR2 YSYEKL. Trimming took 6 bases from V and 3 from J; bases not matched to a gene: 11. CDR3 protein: CASSDRDSVFYEQYF. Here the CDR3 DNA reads TGCGCCAGCAGTGACCGGGACAGTGTCTTCTACGAGCAGTACTTC.

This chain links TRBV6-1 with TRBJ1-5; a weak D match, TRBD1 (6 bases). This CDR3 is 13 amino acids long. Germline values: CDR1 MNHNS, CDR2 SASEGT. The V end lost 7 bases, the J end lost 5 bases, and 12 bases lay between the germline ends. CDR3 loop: CASKQGRDQPQHF. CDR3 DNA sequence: TGTGCCAGCAAACAGGGAAGGGATCAGCCCCAGCATTTT.